This T cell receptor beta chain originates from a study of T cells after yellow fever vaccination. Background on the study: Preparing low-cell-number fractions relied on SMART-Seq v4 Ultra Low Input.

General study points: Sorted repertoires could include abundant contaminating clonotypes from bulk cells.

The study made its TCR cDNA through 5'RACE template switching. That step introduced a universal primer site along with UMIs. Via MiXCR, TCRdb re-called the 5' RACE reads, giving one row per CDR3 protein. The sample records around 310,000 distinct CDR3 sequences, 8.7% being singletons. The CDR3 has 15 amino acids. V lost 1 base and J 4 bases, leaving 11 bases between the germline ends. Germline V gene lookup returns CDR1 SGDLS and CDR2 YYNGEE. As regards this clonotype: Its antigen is unidentified.

This TCR came from a man between 18 and 35 years old who received the YFV17D yellow fever vaccine. This chain uses TRBV9 with TRBJ2-2; D remains unclear. Here the sequenced sample was PBMCs, taken on the day of the first yellow fever vaccination. DNA of the CDR3: TGTGCCAGCAGCGTAATGTCGGGCAGCACCGGGGAGCTGTTTTTT. Protein sequence: CASSVMSGSTGELFF.